Following are 19 T cell receptor beta chains from one sample sequenced in a study of T cells in Graves' hyperthyroidism and ophthalmopathy. RNA transcripts yielded amplified TCR beta CDR3 regions. TCR CDR3 regions were first amplified by RT-PCR with HTBI primers. In TCRdb, the multiplex PCR reads were re-called with MiXCR into one record per CDR3 protein. The table lists 600,000 or so distinct CDR3 sequences, around 46% of them singletons. The sequenced sample was peripheral blood or thyroid tissue (not recorded which). The receptor source for this set is a woman aged 18-29 years with Graves' hyperthyroidism.

The J gene is TRBJ1-3, the V gene TRBV7-8; no firm D call. With 0 bases removed from V and 5 bases from J, the gap between germline ends came to 8 bases. This CDR3 comprises 14 residues. CDR1 SGHVS and CDR2 FQNEAQ come from the germline V gene. In DNA form, the CDR3 reads TGTGCCAGCAGCTTAGCTGGATCGAGAAACACCATATATTTT. This translates into CASSLAGSRNTIYF. The full variable domain, with the rest looked up from reference TRBV7-8 and TRBJ1-3, is GAGVSQSPRYKVAKRGQDVALRCDPISGHVSLFWYQQALGQGPEFLTYFQNEAQLDKSGLPSDRFFAERPEGSVSTLKIQRTQQEDSAVYLCASSLAGSRNTIYFGEGSWLTVV.

A note on this clonotype: The junction differs from germline at one of its ends, possibly a read error. The chain carries TRBV7-9 and TRBJ2-5; 9 positions match TRBD1. In germline, CDR1 is SEHNR, CDR2 FQNEAQ (reference sequence). The CDR3 runs to 13 residues. CDR3 in DNA: TGTGCTAGCAGCGCTGGGACAGGGGAGACCCAGTACTTC. As protein: CASSAGTGETQYF.

The CDR3 reads CASSLLPSGEKLFF. The DNA for the CDR3 is TGTGCCAGCAGTTTACTCCCCTCGGGTGAAAAACTGTTTTTT. The gene calls are TRBV2 and TRBJ1-4; D is unresolved. The CDR3 spans 14 residues. Germline loops: CDR1 SNHLY, CDR2 FYNNEI. Trimming removed 5 bases from V and 7 bases from J, with 14 bases in between.

The chain employs TRBV25-1 and TRBJ1-1; tentatively, D is TRBD1 (5 bases). The CDR3 sequence is 14 residues long. V lost 8 bases and J 4 bases, leaving 17 bases between the germline ends. Germline CDR1 MGHDK, CDR2 SYGVNS. The DNA for the CDR3 is TGTGCCAGCCTAACCCGGGCGGGGGGCACTGAAGCTTTCTTT. It specifies CASLTRAGGTEAFF.

The J gene is TRBJ1-2, the V gene TRBV2; weak D call: TRBD1 (6 bases). The V end lost 7 bases, the J end lost 14 bases, and 26 bases lay between the germline ends. Germline CDR1 SNHLY, CDR2 FYNNEI. CDR3 size: 14 residues. CDR3 protein: CASNPPTGSFHYTF. As DNA, the CDR3 is TGTGCCAGCAACCCCCCGACAGGTTCCTTCCATTATACCTTC.

A remark on this clonotype: A read error may be the cause here, since a much bigger clone is one base away. The chain links TRBV29-1 to TRBJ2-5, with TRBD2 identical over 7 bases. The germline V gene encodes CDR1 SQVTM and CDR2 ANQGSEA. The CDR3 spans 12 residues. In nucleotides, the CDR3 is TGCAGCGCTAGACTAGCCCAAGGGACCCAGTACTTC. This encodes CSARLAQGTQYF.

This clonotype occurred a few times. This sequence joins TRBV19 and TRBJ2-7, with 9 nucleotides matching TRBD1. CDR3 length equals 14 residues. V was clipped by 7 bases and J by 3 bases; unmatched bases: 7. Germline V gene sequence: CDR1 LNHDA, CDR2 SQIVND (reference sequence). The CDR3 spells CASTAGQGGYEQYF. The CDR3 DNA is TGTGCCAGTACCGCGGGACAGGGAGGCTACGAGCAGTACTTC.

This clonotype was counted a few times. This chain connects TRBV14 to TRBJ2-7; D remains ambiguous. Trimming stripped 3 bases from V and 2 bases from J, with 8 bases between. CDR1 and CDR2 from the germline V gene are SGHDN and FVKESK. The CDR3 has 13 residues. The CDR3 region is CASSHFSTYEQYF. DNA of the CDR3: TGTGCCAGCAGCCATTTTTCCACCTACGAGCAGTACTTC.

This clonotype was detected only a few times. The junction does not match germline at one end; this may be a read error. V usage is TRBV5-1 and J usage is TRBJ1-6, with a possible D match to TRBD1 (6 bases). This CDR3 has 14 residues. Germline lookup yields CDR1 SGHRS and CDR2 YFSETQ. The chain's CDR3 is CASSLERGDSPLHF. The CDR3 DNA follows: TGCGCCAGCAGCTTAGAGAGGGGGGATTCTCCCCTCCACTTT.

In this sample, this clonotype turned up a few times. CDR3 amino acids: CASSTRRPDNYGYTF. CDR3 nucleotide sequence: TGTGCCAGCAGTACCAGGCGCCCCGATAACTATGGCTACACCTTC. The V call is TRBV25-1, the J call TRBJ1-2, with D uncertain. V lost 5 bases, J lost 1 base, and 14 bases lay in between. From germline, CDR1 is MGHDK and CDR2 SYGVNS. The CDR3 spans 15 residues.

The chain employs TRBV2 and TRBJ2-5; TRBD1 matches 7 bases. Per the germline V gene, CDR1 is SNHLY and CDR2 is FYNNEI. J gave up 3 bases and V 5 bases, and 12 bases lay outside the gene matches. This CDR3 has 16 residues. The CDR3 sequence: CASSRRTGGEKETQYF. For the CDR3, the DNA is TGTGCCAGCAGTAGGAGGACAGGCGGTGAAAAAGAGACCCAGTACTTC.

This chain connects TRBV7-2 to TRBJ2-5; TRBD1 is a possible D gene (6 bases). The ends were cut back, 3 bases at V and 5 bases at J, with 13 bases in the middle. The V gene's germline CDR1 is SGHTA and CDR2 FQGNSA. The CDR3 contains 14 residues. The CDR3 region is CASSLVGAWETQYF. The CDR3 nucleotides are TGTGCCAGCAGCTTGGTGGGGGCGTGGGAGACCCAGTACTTC. The complete variable domain, with remaining parts taken from reference TRBV7-2 and TRBJ2-5, reads GAGVSQSPSNKVTEKGKDVELRCDPISGHTALYWYRQSLGQGLEFLIYFQGNSAPDKSGLPSDRFSAERTGGSVSTLTIQRTQQEDSAVYLCASSLVGAWETQYFGPGTRLLVL.

Worth noting for this clonotype: A clone one base away is much larger, so this may be a read error. In DNA form, the CDR3 reads TGTGCCAGCAGCAGGAGCGGGTCCTCACCCCTCCACTTT. As protein: CASSRSGSSPLHF. The chain carries TRBV7-9 and TRBJ1-6; no clear D gene. Trimming removed 5 bases from V and 10 bases from J, with 12 bases in between. Germline-derived CDR1 and CDR2 are SEHNR and FQNEAQ (reference sequence). The CDR3 is 13 residues long.

This chain joins TRBV15 and TRBJ2-6, with D possibly TRBD1 on 6 matching bases. The CDR3 is 16 residues long. CDR1 is LNHNV, CDR2 YYDKDF, per germline (reference sequence). The ends were cut back, 7 bases at V and 0 bases at J, with 13 bases in the middle. The CDR3 nucleotides read TGTGCCACCATGGAACAGGGACGCTCTGGGGCCAACGTCCTGACTTTC. This codes for CATMEQGRSGANVLTF.

The chain is built from TRBV7-2 and TRBJ1-1, with D perhaps matching TRBD1 (5 bases). CDR1 SGHTA and CDR2 FQGNSA come from the germline V gene. This CDR3 comprises 14 residues. Trimming cost V 6 bases and J 5 bases, with 16 bases left between them. The CDR3 DNA reads TGTGCCAGCAGTCCGGCCAGGGTCAGAACTGAAGCTTTCTTT. Protein: CASSPARVRTEAFF.

This sequence joins TRBV20-1 and TRBJ2-7; 7 bases agree with TRBD1. CDR1 is DFQATT, CDR2 SNEGSKA, per germline (reference sequence). The CDR3 has 11 residues. With 4 bases clipped from V and 6 bases from J, the junction kept 3 bases outside the gene matches. CDR3: CSANRGSEQYF. CDR3 DNA: TGCAGTGCTAACAGGGGTAGCGAGCAGTACTTC.

This clonotype was picked up a small number of times. The V and J genes are TRBV7-6 and TRBJ2-5, with 8 nucleotides matching TRBD2. Trimming cost V 4 bases and J 4 bases; bases outside gene matches: 11. Germline lookup yields CDR1 SGHVS and CDR2 FNYEAQ. The CDR3 has 16 amino acids. In DNA form, the CDR3 reads TGTGCCAGCAGCTACGGGGCGGGGGGCGGGCGAGAGACCCAGTACTTC. Translated, it gives CASSYGAGGGRETQYF.

This clonotype showed up many times. The DNA of the CDR3 is TGTGCCAGCAGCTTAGCCCTCGGCGGAAACTATGGCTACACCTTC. This sequence encodes CASSLALGGNYGYTF. This sequence joins TRBV7-2 and TRBJ1-2; D unresolved. V shed 0 bases and J shed 2 bases, with 10 bases lying between them. The V gene's germline CDR1 is SGHTA and CDR2 FQGNSA. CDR3 length: 15 amino acids.

This clonotype was found a few times. V and J are TRBV2 and TRBJ2-6; TRBD2 aligns across 10 bases. This CDR3 spans 15 amino acids. CDR1 SNHLY and CDR2 FYNNEI come from the germline V gene. The trim removed 4 bases at V and 5 bases at J, leaving 2 bases unmatched. The CDR3 is CASSGTSGRANVLTF. The CDR3 region has the DNA TGTGCCAGCAGTGGAACTAGCGGGAGGGCCAACGTCCTGACTTTC. Filled out from reference TRBV2 and TRBJ2-6, the complete variable domain reads EPEVTQTPSHQVTQMGQEVILRCVPISNHLYFYWYRQILGQKVEFLVSFYNNEISEKSEIFDDQFSVERPDGSNFTLKIRSTKLEDSAMYFCASSGTSGRANVLTFGAGSRLTVL.